Here is one T cell receptor beta chain with its context. The data were taken from a study of T cell changes during pregnancy in multiple sclerosis. Germline V lookup: CDR1 LNHDA, CDR2 SQIVND (reference sequence). The CDR3 has 15 amino acids. Trimming removed 5 bases from V and 5 bases from J; junction bases left unmatched: 7. TCRdb keeps only in-frame clones here, not all; method: immunoSEQ multiplex PCR. The sample shows 85,000 to 100,000 clones, under 95% of them seen only once. This specimen was peripheral blood, taken after pregnancy. The rearrangement uses TRBV19 and TRBJ1-5; TRBD1 agrees at 9 bases. This receptor was identified in a female donor with multiple sclerosis, enrolled in a pregnancy study. Written as DNA, the CDR3 is TGTGCCAGTAGTCTACAGGGGGCACCCCATCAGCCCCAGCATTTT. Translation: CASSLQGAPHQPQHF.